This TCR beta chain was found in a study of tumor-infiltrating lymphocytes in primary liver carcinoma. About the research overall: Spanning 30 to 69 years of age, the patients were men and women. Samples gave roughly 3.5 to 8 million productive TCRbeta reads, similar across tissue types.

Scientists recovered RNA and DNA together from approximately 20-30 mg of unsorted bulk tissue. A primer in the constant region served to generate TCR beta cDNA from roughly 450 ng of total RNA. For TCR beta, libraries were produced by three nested multiplex PCR rounds using slightly modified ARM-PCR. Each CDR3 protein is one row after TCRdb ran MiXCR on the multiplex PCR reads. The data contain 85,000 to 100,000 distinct CDR3 sequences, around 70% of them singletons. The sequencing input was tumor-adjacent normal liver tissue. This sequence originates from a man between 35 and 55 years old with primary liver carcinoma and hepatitis B virus infection.

In DNA form, the CDR3 reads TGTGCCTGGAGTATCCAAAATGAAAAACTGTTTTTT. This codes for CAWSIQNEKLFF. The chain recombines TRBV30 with TRBJ1-4; D not resolved. Deletions cut 2 bases from V and 5 bases from J, with 6 bases between. The CDR3 spans 12 residues. Germline lookup yields CDR1 GTSNPN and CDR2 SVGIG (reference sequence).